This is a list of T cell receptor beta chains from one sample in a study of blood T cell repertoires in COVID-19. Assay: immunoSEQ multiplex PCR; the TCRdb copy retains only in-frame clones and omits some. The data show about 100,000 clones, approximately 81% seen once. Sequencing used peripheral blood. The receptor source for this set is a woman in her 70s with active or convalescent COVID-19. Each CDR3 is given with its conserved first and last residue. Fields, in order: D gene, J gene, clone size, V gene, CDR3 protein, CDR3 DNA. D genes are given only for firm matches. Only part of the rows carry a size: once, few, many, or a class if the clone is expanded.

d_gene: TRBD2; j_gene: TRBJ2-1; abundance: NA; v_gene: TRBV6-5; CDR3aa: CASRLGAGVNNEQFF; CDR3nt: TGTGCCAGTCGCTTGGGAGCGGGAGTTAACAATGAGCAGTTCTTC
d_gene: NA; j_gene: TRBJ2-5; abundance: NA; v_gene: TRBV2; CDR3aa: CASNPTGRRGETQYF; CDR3nt: TGTGCCAGCAATCCTACAGGGCGTAGGGGAGAGACCCAGTACTTC
d_gene: NA; j_gene: TRBJ2-3; abundance: NA; v_gene: TRBV19; CDR3aa: CASSIEAGRTDTQYF; CDR3nt: TGTGCCAGTAGTATCGAAGCGGGCCGCACAGATACGCAGTATTTT
d_gene: NA; j_gene: TRBJ1-1; abundance: NA; v_gene: TRBV5-4; CDR3aa: CASTRSDLTEAFF; CDR3nt: TGTGCCAGCACCCGGAGTGACCTGACTGAAGCTTTCTTT
d_gene: TRBD2; j_gene: TRBJ2-3; abundance: NA; v_gene: TRBV2; CDR3aa: CASRTGLATDTQYF; CDR3nt: TGTGCCAGCAGAACCGGACTAGCGACAGATACGCAGTATTTT
d_gene: NA; j_gene: TRBJ1-2; abundance: few; v_gene: TRBV4-2; CDR3aa: CASSQDSGSGYTF; CDR3nt: TGTGCCAGCAGCCAAGATTCGGGGTCTGGCTACACCTTC
d_gene: TRBD2; j_gene: TRBJ2-7; abundance: NA; v_gene: TRBV2; CDR3aa: CASRKGLAGGRSYEQYF; CDR3nt: TGTGCCAGCAGGAAGGGACTAGCGGGGGGGCGTTCCTACGAGCAGTACTTC
d_gene: TRBD1; j_gene: TRBJ1-2; abundance: NA; v_gene: TRBV19; CDR3aa: CASSDRDYGYTF; CDR3nt: TGTGCCAGTAGCGACAGGGACTATGGCTACACCTTC
d_gene: TRBD2; j_gene: TRBJ2-3; abundance: once; v_gene: TRBV5-1; CDR3aa: CASSSLAGGQTDTQYF; CDR3nt: TGCGCCAGCAGCTCTTTAGCGGGGGGGCAAACAGATACGCAGTATTTT
d_gene: NA; j_gene: TRBJ2-7; abundance: once; v_gene: TRBV5-5; CDR3aa: CASQPFAGVRPLYEQYF; CDR3nt: TGTGCCAGCCAACCATTCGCAGGGGTCCGACCTCTTTACGAGCAGTACTTC
d_gene: TRBD2; j_gene: TRBJ2-7; abundance: NA; v_gene: TRBV28; CDR3aa: CASSLSSGSYEQYF; CDR3nt: TGTGCCAGCAGTTTGTCTAGCGGATCCTACGAGCAGTACTTC
d_gene: NA; j_gene: TRBJ2-7; abundance: once; v_gene: TRBV7-8; CDR3aa: CASSPVTGHGAYEQYF; CDR3nt: TGTGCCAGCAGCCCCGTAACGGGACACGGAGCCTACGAGCAGTACTTC
d_gene: TRBD1; j_gene: TRBJ2-7; abundance: NA; v_gene: TRBV6-5; CDR3aa: CASRDPGGLQYF; CDR3nt: TGTGCCAGCAGGGATCCAGGGGGCTTGCAGTACTTC
d_gene: TRBD1; j_gene: TRBJ1-6; abundance: NA; v_gene: TRBV7-2; CDR3aa: CASSPGQGRNSPLHF; CDR3nt: TGTGCCAGCAGCCCGGGACAGGGGCGAAATTCACCCCTCCACTTT
d_gene: NA; j_gene: TRBJ1-3; abundance: NA; v_gene: TRBV11-3; CDR3aa: CASSLRENTIYF; CDR3nt: TGTGCCAGCAGCCTCCGGGAAAACACCATATATTTT
d_gene: TRBD2; j_gene: TRBJ2-5; abundance: NA; v_gene: TRBV7-8; CDR3aa: CASSLTSGLQETQYF; CDR3nt: TGTGCCAGCAGCTTGACTAGCGGGTTACAAGAGACCCAGTACTTC
d_gene: NA; j_gene: TRBJ1-3; abundance: once; v_gene: TRBV7-6; CDR3aa: CASSSQTGPGNTIYF; CDR3nt: TGTGCCAGCAGCTCCCAAACAGGACCTGGAAACACCATATATTTT
d_gene: NA; j_gene: TRBJ2-7; abundance: NA; v_gene: TRBV5-1; CDR3aa: CASSPIGVYEQYF; CDR3nt: TGCGCCAGCAGCCCCATAGGGGTCTACGAGCAGTACTTC
d_gene: NA; j_gene: TRBJ2-7; abundance: NA; v_gene: TRBV28; CDR3aa: CASSLFALGRGPEQYF; CDR3nt: TGTGCCAGCAGTTTATTTGCGCTCGGGAGAGGTCCCGAGCAGTACTTC
d_gene: NA; j_gene: TRBJ1-1; abundance: once; v_gene: TRBV28; CDR3aa: CASSLQGGSTEAFF; CDR3nt: TGTGCCAGCAGTCTACAGGGAGGGAGCACTGAAGCTTTCTTT
d_gene: TRBD1; j_gene: TRBJ2-5; abundance: NA; v_gene: TRBV5-1; CDR3aa: CASSPQGAQETQYF; CDR3nt: TGCGCCAGCAGCCCCCAGGGGGCCCAAGAGACCCAGTACTTC
d_gene: NA; j_gene: TRBJ1-4; abundance: few; v_gene: TRBV7-9; CDR3aa: CASSLMGADEKLFF; CDR3nt: TGTGCCAGCAGCTTAATGGGGGCAGATGAAAAACTGTTTTTT
d_gene: TRBD1; j_gene: TRBJ2-7; abundance: NA; v_gene: TRBV28; CDR3aa: CASSEAGGREQYF; CDR3nt: TGTGCCAGCAGTGAGGCAGGGGGCCGCGAGCAGTACTTC
d_gene: TRBD2; j_gene: TRBJ2-1; abundance: NA; v_gene: TRBV29-1; CDR3aa: CSVKSAGTRGLDEQFF; CDR3nt: TGCAGCGTAAAATCCGCCGGGACTAGAGGTTTGGATGAGCAGTTCTTC
d_gene: NA; j_gene: TRBJ1-5; abundance: NA; v_gene: TRBV12-1; CDR3aa: CASSFVAVYQPQHF; CDR3nt: TGTGCCAGCAGCTTTGTGGCAGTTTATCAGCCCCAGCATTTT
d_gene: NA; j_gene: TRBJ2-1; abundance: NA; v_gene: TRBV4-1; CDR3aa: CASSQGDAYNEQFF; CDR3nt: TGCGCCAGCAGCCAGGGAGACGCCTACAATGAGCAGTTCTTC
d_gene: NA; j_gene: TRBJ2-3; abundance: NA; v_gene: TRBV7-2; CDR3aa: CASSPSTDTQYF; CDR3nt: TGTGCCAGCAGCCCGAGCACAGATACGCAGTATTTT
d_gene: TRBD2; j_gene: TRBJ2-1; abundance: NA; v_gene: TRBV5-1; CDR3aa: CASSLEATRSSGNEQFF; CDR3nt: TGCGCCAGCAGCTTGGAGGCGACTCGGTCTAGCGGCAATGAGCAGTTCTTC
d_gene: NA; j_gene: TRBJ1-5; abundance: NA; v_gene: TRBV6-2/TRBV6-3; CDR3aa: CASSDSHYQPQHF; CDR3nt: TGTGCCAGCAGTGACAGCCACTATCAGCCCCAGCATTTT
d_gene: TRBD2; j_gene: TRBJ2-1; abundance: once; v_gene: TRBV5-6; CDR3aa: CASSGTSGSSEQFF; CDR3nt: TGTGCCAGCAGCGGGACTAGCGGGAGTAGTGAGCAGTTCTTC
d_gene: NA; j_gene: TRBJ1-1; abundance: NA; v_gene: TRBV12-3/TRBV12-4; CDR3aa: CASSINQGFEAFF; CDR3nt: TGTGCCAGCAGCATAAACCAGGGTTTTGAAGCTTTCTTT
d_gene: NA; j_gene: TRBJ1-1; abundance: few; v_gene: TRBV11-2; CDR3aa: CASSLLTEAFF; CDR3nt: TGTGCCAGCAGCTTACTCACTGAAGCTTTCTTT
d_gene: TRBD2; j_gene: TRBJ2-4; abundance: NA; v_gene: TRBV7-2; CDR3aa: CASSLAGGGLADLAKNIQYF; CDR3nt: TGTGCCAGCAGCTTAGCGGGGGGGGGACTAGCGGATTTAGCCAAAAACATTCAGTACTTC
d_gene: TRBD1; j_gene: TRBJ2-5; abundance: once; v_gene: TRBV9; CDR3aa: CASSYRDREVETQYF; CDR3nt: TGTGCCAGCAGCTACCGGGACAGGGAAGTGGAGACCCAGTACTTC
d_gene: NA; j_gene: TRBJ2-7; abundance: NA; v_gene: TRBV2; CDR3aa: CASKVGRDSSYEQYF; CDR3nt: TGTGCCAGCAAAGTGGGGCGGGACAGCTCCTACGAGCAGTACTTC
d_gene: NA; j_gene: TRBJ2-1; abundance: NA; v_gene: TRBV19; CDR3aa: CASSIRALRVYNEQFF; CDR3nt: TGTGCCAGTAGTATCCGAGCTTTGAGGGTCTACAATGAGCAGTTCTTC
d_gene: TRBD1; j_gene: TRBJ2-7; abundance: NA; v_gene: TRBV19; CDR3aa: CASSKGARNEQYF; CDR3nt: TGTGCCAGTAGTAAGGGGGCGCGAAACGAGCAGTACTTC
d_gene: NA; j_gene: TRBJ1-1; abundance: NA; v_gene: TRBV11-2; CDR3aa: CASSTRQNTEAFF; CDR3nt: TGTGCCAGCAGCACCCGACAGAACACTGAAGCTTTCTTT
d_gene: NA; j_gene: TRBJ1-6; abundance: NA; v_gene: TRBV19; CDR3aa: CASRPRQDSPLHF; CDR3nt: TGTGCCAGTAGACCTAGACAGGATTCACCCCTCCACTTT
d_gene: NA; j_gene: TRBJ1-1; abundance: NA; v_gene: TRBV3-1/TRBV3-2; CDR3aa: CASSDPAGGAFF; CDR3nt: TGTGCCAGCAGTGACCCCGCCGGGGGGGCTTTCTTT